The text below deals with one T cell receptor (beta chain). Its antigen is still unknown. This record comes from a study of T cell responses to AZD1222 COVID-19 vaccine. The study's findings and limits: Only a handful of AZD1222 recipients tested seropositive at baseline.

Sequencing used immunoSEQ multiplex PCR; TCRdb keeps in-frame clones, though not all of them. The sample has 140,000 or so clones, roughly 90% seen once. The CDR3 covers 13 residues. The V end was cut by 3 bases, the J end by 6 bases, with 11 bases between. The sequence was collected from an adult who received the AZD1222 COVID-19 vaccine. This chain links TRBV12-3 or TRBV12-4 with TRBJ1-2; D is perhaps TRBD1 (5 bases). The sequenced sample was peripheral blood, obtained 28 days after the second AZD1222 dose. CDR3 amino acids: CASSFARVNGYTF. CDR3 DNA sequence: TGTGCCAGCAGTTTTGCCAGGGTCAATGGCTACACCTTC.